One sample yielded the 31 T cell receptor beta chains listed below, sequenced in a study of vaccination and CD4 T cells after COVID-19. Their antigens are not known. Sample treatment: roughly 10-day PBMC culture with coronavirus spike peptide pools or control peptides (ViraFEST assay). Sequencing of cultured CD4+ T cell DNA used the Oncomine TCR Beta short-read assay. Via MiXCR, TCRdb re-called the PCR reads, giving one row per CDR3 protein. The repertoire holds 11,000 or so distinct CDR3 sequences, with about 50% as singletons. Input material: CD4+ T cells from blood, cultured in vitro. Source of these receptors: a human donor who had recovered from COVID-19.

This clonotype appeared a few times. The gene calls are TRBV6-1 and TRBJ2-5; 14 nucleotides align to TRBD2. Germline V lookup: CDR1 MNHNS, CDR2 SASEGT. Unmatched junction bases numbered 4, after V lost 7 bases and J lost 0 bases. The CDR3 is made up of 16 amino acids. The CDR3 region has the DNA TGTGCCAGCACCCTGACTAGCGGGGGGGACCAAGAGACCCAGTACTTC. This codes for CASTLTSGGDQETQYF.

This chain uses TRBV6-1 with TRBJ1-1; TRBD1 matches at 7 bases. This CDR3 region has 15 residues. J was trimmed by 4 bases and V by 7 bases; bases with no gene match: 12. Germline lookup yields CDR1 MNHNS and CDR2 SASEGT. CDR3 nucleotide sequence: TGTGCCAGCACCCGGGACAGTCCCGGCCGCACTGAAGCTTTCTTT. This gives the protein CASTRDSPGRTEAFF.

The rearrangement uses TRBV4-1 and TRBJ1-2; 9 nucleotides match TRBD1. The V segment lost 6 bases and the J segment 3 bases; nucleotides outside the gene matches: 11. Germline CDR1 is MGHRA and CDR2 is YSYEKL. This CDR3 comprises 16 residues. CDR3 region: CASRTPTGGHYYGYTF. CDR3 in DNA: TGCGCCAGCAGGACCCCGACAGGGGGGCACTACTATGGCTACACCTTC.

This clonotype has more than one count but fewer than ten. The chain couples TRBV2 to TRBJ1-1; 11 nucleotides line up with TRBD1. In germline, CDR1 is SNHLY, CDR2 FYNNEI. Trimming removed 6 bases from V and 1 base from J; junction bases left unmatched: 4. CDR3 length: 15 residues. The CDR3 here is CASSGQGAPNTEAFF. Here the CDR3 DNA reads TGTGCCAGCAGCGGACAGGGGGCCCCGAACACTGAAGCTTTCTTT.

The chain joins TRBV20-1 to TRBJ1-6; no firm D call. CDR1 and CDR2 (germline): DFQATT, SNEGSKA (reference sequence). The CDR3 length is 14 residues. Trimming removed 2 bases from V and 3 bases from J, with 8 bases in between. In DNA form, the CDR3 reads TGCAGTGCTAGATCCGGCAGCTATAATTCACCCCTCCACTTT. Amino acid sequence: CSARSGSYNSPLHF.

The table lists this clonotype with a few counts. V usage is TRBV6-2 or TRBV6-3 and J usage is TRBJ2-3; D is ambiguous. Germline CDR1 reads MNHEY; CDR2 reads SVGEGT. This CDR3 is built from 15 residues. Trimming stripped 4 bases from V and 2 bases from J, with 13 bases between. Here the CDR3 DNA reads TGTGCCAGCAGTTCCGCCCGAAGACTCACAGATACGCAGTATTTT. Residues: CASSSARRLTDTQYF.

The J gene is TRBJ1-5, the V gene TRBV19; 8 nucleotides agree with TRBD1. Trimming took 3 bases from V and 3 from J; bases not matched to a gene: 13. From germline, CDR1 is LNHDA and CDR2 SQIVND (reference sequence). The CDR3 runs to 18 residues. CDR3 region: CASSMPLRTGFNNQPQHF. The CDR3 DNA follows: TGTGCCAGTAGTATGCCGCTCCGGACAGGGTTTAACAATCAGCCCCAGCATTTT.

V usage is TRBV29-1 and J usage is TRBJ1-1; no firm D call. The germline CDR1 and CDR2 sequences are SQVTM and ANQGSEA. Trimming pared 5 bases from V and 1 base from J, leaving 11 bases between. CDR3 length equals 13 residues. The chain's CDR3 is CSVSLRGNTEAFF. The CDR3 region has the DNA TGCAGCGTTAGTTTACGGGGGAACACTGAAGCTTTCTTT.

J is TRBJ1-2 and V is TRBV4-1; no clear D gene. Trimming pared 1 base from V and 8 bases from J, leaving 11 bases between. CDR1 and CDR2 (germline): MGHRA, YSYEKL. This CDR3 is built from 13 residues. The CDR3 nucleotides are TGCGCCAGCAGCCAAGTAATAGACGGAGGCTACACCTTC. Protein product: CASSQVIDGGYTF.

The rearrangement uses TRBV6-1 and TRBJ2-1, with 8 nucleotides matching TRBD1. V shed 5 bases and J 3 bases; nucleotides not matched to a gene: 6. The CDR3 loop spans 15 amino acids. The germline gives CDR1 MNHNS, CDR2 SASEGT. The CDR3 is CASSLDRAVYNEQFF. The CDR3 region has the DNA TGTGCCAGCAGTCTGGACAGGGCAGTCTACAATGAGCAGTTCTTC.

This clonotype showed up just once. The chain combines TRBV11-2 with TRBJ2-5; D remains unclear. The germline CDR1 and CDR2 sequences are SGHAT and FQNNGV. This CDR3 is 18 amino acids long. Deletions cut 5 bases from V and 3 bases from J, with 25 bases between. The CDR3 here is CASSPSLGQLKLKETQYF. The CDR3 nucleotides read TGTGCCAGCAGCCCTTCCCTAGGGCAGCTTAAGCTTAAAGAGACCCAGTACTTC.

The chain has TRBV4-1 and TRBJ2-4; tentatively, D is TRBD1 or TRBD2 (5 bases each). Germline CDR1 and CDR2: MGHRA and YSYEKL. Trimming shortened V by 3 bases and J by 5 bases, and 20 bases separated the two germline ends. This CDR3 has 17 amino acids. In DNA form, the CDR3 reads TGCGCCAGCAGCCAGCCCGCGCGGCTGGGGGATGAAAACATTCAGTACTTC. Translating gives CASSQPARLGDENIQYF.

The chain joins TRBV20-1 to TRBJ1-6, with D uncertain. The CDR3 runs to 15 residues. Germline V gene data show CDR1 as DFQATT and CDR2 as SNEGSKA (reference sequence). V shed 3 bases and J shed 0 bases, with 9 bases lying between them. CDR3 in DNA: TGCAGTGCTAGTGAGGGAGGCTCCTATAATTCACCCCTCCACTTT. It yields the protein CSASEGGSYNSPLHF.

The chain combines TRBV15 with TRBJ2-2; D remains ambiguous. CDR1 and CDR2 from the germline V gene are LNHNV and YYDKDF (reference sequence). The CDR3 has 13 amino acids. Trimming removed 1 base at V and 5 bases at J, with 5 bases between. For the CDR3, the DNA is TGTGCCACCAGCAGAGGGTGGACCGGGGAGCTGTTTTTT. As protein: CATSRGWTGELFF.

The chain couples TRBV4-1 to TRBJ1-5; no firm D call. Germline V lookup: CDR1 MGHRA, CDR2 YSYEKL. V lost 0 bases, J lost 8 bases, and 11 bases lay in between. CDR3 length: 14 amino acids. CDR3 region: CASSQDRGKKPQHF. The DNA for the CDR3 is TGCGCCAGCAGCCAAGACCGAGGGAAGAAGCCCCAGCATTTT.

The chain combines TRBV12-3 or TRBV12-4 with TRBJ1-1, with 10 positions matching TRBD1. This CDR3 contains 15 residues. V lost 6 bases to trimming and J lost 5 bases; unmatched junction nucleotides: 9. The CDR3 nucleotides read TGTGCCAGCAGATACCGGGACAGGGGAGGGACTGAAGCTTTCTTT. It yields the protein CASRYRDRGGTEAFF.

V gene TRBV20-1 combines with J gene TRBJ2-2; D unclear. Germline values: CDR1 DFQATT, CDR2 SNEGSKA (reference sequence). Between the trimmed V and J ends, which lost 5 bases and 5 bases, there was a span of 6 bases. The CDR3 spans 11 residues. The CDR3 DNA reads as TGCAGTGCTGCTGCTACCGGGGAGCTGTTTTTT. It specifies CSAAATGELFF.

V usage is TRBV12-3 or TRBV12-4 and J usage is TRBJ1-1, with 8 bases aligning to TRBD1. The CDR3 contains 14 residues. The V gene end was trimmed by 6 bases and the J gene end by 2 bases; junction bases not matched to a gene: 5. The CDR3 DNA is TGTGCCAGCAGCCAGGGACAGGCAAACACTGAAGCTTTCTTT. It encodes CASSQGQANTEAFF.

This clonotype showed up just once. This chain connects TRBV12-5 to TRBJ1-2, with D unclear. The length of the CDR3 is 16 residues. V was clipped by 1 base and J by 7 bases, with 19 bases between them. Germline loops: CDR1 LGHNT, CDR2 FRNRAP. CDR3 DNA: TGTGCTAGTGGTTTGGAAAAGAGCTCGTTCTGGGGTGGCTACACCTTC. Translating gives CASGLEKSSFWGGYTF.

CDR3 sequence (DNA): TGTGCCAGCAGCTTACTTGGAGGACAGGGGGGACGAGACACTGAAGCTTTCTTT. This encodes CASSLLGGQGGRDTEAFF. This chain uses TRBV7-2 with TRBJ1-1; 10 bases agree with TRBD1. The V gene end was trimmed by 2 bases and the J gene end by 3 bases; junction bases not matched to a gene: 12. CDR3 size: 18 residues. Germline V gives CDR1 SGHTA, CDR2 FQGNSA.

This clonotype was found a few times. The genes are TRBV19 and TRBJ1-5; D may be TRBD1 (6 bases). The germline CDR1 and CDR2 sequences are LNHDA and SQIVND (reference sequence). The CDR3 has 14 amino acids. Trimming took off 5 bases at V and 2 bases at J, with 10 bases between the two ends. The CDR3 loop reads CASSPRGGNQPQHF. Here the CDR3 DNA reads TGTGCCAGTAGTCCCAGGGGAGGCAATCAGCCCCAGCATTTT.

The J gene is TRBJ2-2, the V gene TRBV12-3 or TRBV12-4; D not resolved. The CDR3 covers 12 residues. V lost 8 bases, J lost 1 base, and 5 bases lay in between. Here the CDR3 reads CASSLNTGELFF. CDR3 nucleotide sequence: TGTGCCAGCTCCCTGAACACCGGGGAGCTGTTTTTT.

This chain joins TRBV11-3 and TRBJ2-3; 10 bases are shared with TRBD2. The CDR3 covers 16 residues. Germline V gene data show CDR1 as SGHNT and CDR2 as YENEEA. The V and J ends lost 3 bases and 1 base, in that order; junction bases with no gene match: 4. CDR3 in amino acids: CASSLPLAGGTDTQYF. In DNA, the CDR3 is TGTGCCAGCAGCTTGCCTCTAGCGGGGGGCACAGATACGCAGTATTTT.

The V call is TRBV5-4, the J call TRBJ1-2, with 7 bases matching TRBD1. Germline CDR1 and CDR2: SGHNT and YYREEE (reference sequence). Unmatched junction bases numbered 17, after V lost 9 bases and J lost 3 bases. The CDR3 has 16 residues. Written as DNA, the CDR3 is TGTGCCACTAAAGGGGGCGCTTCCGACTTTGACTATGGCTACACCTTC. Translating it yields CATKGGASDFDYGYTF.

Concerning this clonotype itself: At one of its ends the junction is not consistent with the germline gene, which may arise from a read error. The V and J genes are TRBV24-1 and TRBJ1-2; 10 bases line up with TRBD1. Per the germline V gene, CDR1 is KGHDR and CDR2 is SFDVKD. CDR3 length equals 19 residues. The CDR3 region has the DNA TGTGCCACCAGGAGGAATGAAAGGACAGGGGGGTGGGCTAACTATAGCTACACCTTC. This sequence encodes CATRRNERTGGWANYSYTF.

The chain uses TRBV6-1 and TRBJ2-1, with D possibly TRBD1 on 5 matching bases. Trimming removed 5 bases from V and 12 bases from J, with 17 bases in between. Germline CDR1 and CDR2: MNHNS and SASEGT. This CDR3 spans 13 amino acids. The chain's CDR3 is CASSPQGIKGQFF. CDR3 sequence (DNA): TGTGCCAGCAGTCCCCAGGGTATTAAGGGGCAGTTCTTC.

This clonotype was counted between two and nine times. The rearrangement uses TRBV24-1 and TRBJ1-2; no clear D. The CDR3 extends over 13 amino acids. With 4 bases removed from V and 2 bases from J, the gap between germline ends came to 7 bases. Germline V gene data show CDR1 as KGHDR and CDR2 as SFDVKD. CDR3 in amino acids: CATSEGFNYGYTF. In DNA, the CDR3 is TGTGCCACCAGTGAGGGGTTCAACTATGGCTACACCTTC.

J is TRBJ1-3 and V is TRBV4-1, with 9 bases that match TRBD1. The germline CDR1 and CDR2 sequences are MGHRA and YSYEKL. The CDR3 length is 16 residues. J gave up 11 bases and V 1 base, and 12 bases lay outside the gene matches. The CDR3 DNA is TGCGCCAGCAGCCAAGGTCTGGGACAGGGTAGAGGCCCCATATATTTT. This gives the protein CASSQGLGQGRGPIYF.

This clonotype is large within its sample. The CDR3 here is CASSYSAVSQGDEQYF. The CDR3 nucleotides are TGTGCCAGCAGTTACTCGGCCGTGTCACAGGGTGACGAGCAGTACTTC. This chain links TRBV6-7 with TRBJ2-7; TRBD1 is a possible D gene (6 bases). TRBV6-7 is classed as an ORF, of uncertain function. CDR3 length: 16 residues. Deletions cut 0 bases from V and 5 bases from J, with 17 bases between.

In its sample, this clonotype was seen a few times. The chain couples TRBV20-1 to TRBJ2-3, with D uncertain. V lost 6 bases and J 4 bases, leaving 14 bases between the germline ends. This CDR3 is 13 amino acids long. The V gene's germline CDR1 is DFQATT and CDR2 SNEGSKA (reference sequence). The CDR3 coding sequence is TGCAGTGCCATAGCTCCTGTGTCAGATACGCAGTATTTT. Encoded protein: CSAIAPVSDTQYF.

The genes are TRBV12-3 or TRBV12-4 and TRBJ1-4, with 10 positions matching TRBD1. V lost 5 bases and J lost 7; bases outside the gene matches: 4. The length of the CDR3 is 14 residues. The chain's CDR3 is CASSIDRGREKLFF. The CDR3 nucleotides read TGTGCCAGCAGTATAGACAGGGGGCGTGAAAAACTGTTTTTT.